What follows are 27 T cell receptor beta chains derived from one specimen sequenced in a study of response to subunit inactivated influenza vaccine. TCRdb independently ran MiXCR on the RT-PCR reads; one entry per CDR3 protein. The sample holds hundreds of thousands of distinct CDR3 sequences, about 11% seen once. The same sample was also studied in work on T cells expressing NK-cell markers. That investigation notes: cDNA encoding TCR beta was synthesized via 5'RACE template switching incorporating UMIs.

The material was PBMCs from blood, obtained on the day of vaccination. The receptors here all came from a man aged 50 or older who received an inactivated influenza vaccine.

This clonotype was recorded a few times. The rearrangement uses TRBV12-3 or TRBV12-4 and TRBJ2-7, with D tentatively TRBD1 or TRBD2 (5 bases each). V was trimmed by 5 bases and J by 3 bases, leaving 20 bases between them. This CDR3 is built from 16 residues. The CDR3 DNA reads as TGTGCCAGCAGTGGGGGTGAGCGAACTCCTAACTACGAGCAGTACTTC. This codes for CASSGGERTPNYEQYF.

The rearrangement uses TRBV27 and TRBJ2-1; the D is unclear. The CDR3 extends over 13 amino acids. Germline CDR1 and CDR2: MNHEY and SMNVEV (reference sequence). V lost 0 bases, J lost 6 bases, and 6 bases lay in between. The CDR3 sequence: CASSLSHRNEQFF. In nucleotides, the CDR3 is TGTGCCAGCAGTTTATCTCACCGCAATGAGCAGTTCTTC.

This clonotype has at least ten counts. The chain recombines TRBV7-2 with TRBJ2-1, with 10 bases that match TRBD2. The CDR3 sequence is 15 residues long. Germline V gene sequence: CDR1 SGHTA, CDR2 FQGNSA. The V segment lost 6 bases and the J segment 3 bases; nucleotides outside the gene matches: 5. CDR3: CASRPGTSDYNEQFF. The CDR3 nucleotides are TGTGCCAGCAGACCCGGGACTAGCGACTACAATGAGCAGTTCTTC.

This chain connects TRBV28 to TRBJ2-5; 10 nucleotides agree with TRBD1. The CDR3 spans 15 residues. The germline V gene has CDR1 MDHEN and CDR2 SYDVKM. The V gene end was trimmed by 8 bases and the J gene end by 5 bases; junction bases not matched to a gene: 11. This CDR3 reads CASGPGTGASETQYF. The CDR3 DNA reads TGTGCCAGCGGGCCCGGGACAGGGGCCTCGGAGACCCAGTACTTC.

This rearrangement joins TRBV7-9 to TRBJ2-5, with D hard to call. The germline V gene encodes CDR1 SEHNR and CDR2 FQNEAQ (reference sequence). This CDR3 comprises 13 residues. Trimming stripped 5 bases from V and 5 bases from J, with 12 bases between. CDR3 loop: CASSRRISETQYF. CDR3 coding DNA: TGTGCCAGCAGCCGACGGATCTCGGAGACCCAGTACTTC.

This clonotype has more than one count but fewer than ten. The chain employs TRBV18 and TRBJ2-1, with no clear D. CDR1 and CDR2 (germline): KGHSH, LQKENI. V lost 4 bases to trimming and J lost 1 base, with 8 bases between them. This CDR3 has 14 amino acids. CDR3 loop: CASSQTRSYNEQFF. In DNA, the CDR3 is TGTGCCAGCTCACAGACCCGGTCCTACAATGAGCAGTTCTTC.

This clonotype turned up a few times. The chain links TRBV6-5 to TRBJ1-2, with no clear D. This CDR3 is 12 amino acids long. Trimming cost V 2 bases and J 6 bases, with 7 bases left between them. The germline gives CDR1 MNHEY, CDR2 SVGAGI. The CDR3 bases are TGTGCCAGCAGTTACCCCCCGGATGGCTACACCTTC. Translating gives CASSYPPDGYTF.

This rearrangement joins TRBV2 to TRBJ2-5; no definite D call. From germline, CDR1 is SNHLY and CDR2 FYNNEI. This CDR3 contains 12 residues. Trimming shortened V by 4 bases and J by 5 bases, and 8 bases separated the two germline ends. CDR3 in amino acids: CASSGPRETQYF. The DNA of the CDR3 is TGTGCCAGCAGTGGGCCCCGGGAGACCCAGTACTTC.

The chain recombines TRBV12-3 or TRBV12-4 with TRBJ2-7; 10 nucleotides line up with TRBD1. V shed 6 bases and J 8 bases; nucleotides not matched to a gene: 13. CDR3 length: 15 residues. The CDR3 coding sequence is TGTGCCAGCAGCGAGCCGACAGGGGGCAACCCCAAGCAGTACTTC. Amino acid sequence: CASSEPTGGNPKQYF.

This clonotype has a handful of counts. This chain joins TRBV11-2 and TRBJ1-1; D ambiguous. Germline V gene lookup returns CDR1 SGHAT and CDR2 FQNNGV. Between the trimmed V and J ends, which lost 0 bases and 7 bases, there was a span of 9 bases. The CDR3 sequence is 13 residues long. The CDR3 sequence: CASSLDRWDEAFF. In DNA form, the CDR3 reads TGTGCCAGCAGCTTAGATCGTTGGGATGAAGCTTTCTTT. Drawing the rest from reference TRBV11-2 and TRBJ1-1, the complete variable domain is EAGVAQSPRYKIIEKRQSVAFWCNPISGHATLYWYQQILGQGPKLLIQFQNNGVVDDSQLPKDRFSAERLKGVDSTLKIQPAKLEDSAVYLCASSLDRWDEAFFGQGTRLTVV.

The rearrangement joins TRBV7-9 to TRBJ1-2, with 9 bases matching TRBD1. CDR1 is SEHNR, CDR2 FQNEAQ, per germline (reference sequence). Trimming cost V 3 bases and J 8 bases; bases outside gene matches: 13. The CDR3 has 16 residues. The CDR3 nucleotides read TGTGCCAGCAGCTTGGGACAGGGAATTTTATTTGGGGGCTACACCTTC. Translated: CASSLGQGILFGGYTF.

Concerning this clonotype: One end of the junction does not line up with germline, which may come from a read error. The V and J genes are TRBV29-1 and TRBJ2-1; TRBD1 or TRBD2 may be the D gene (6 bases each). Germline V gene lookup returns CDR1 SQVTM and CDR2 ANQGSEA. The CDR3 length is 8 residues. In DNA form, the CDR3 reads TGCAGCGTTGAGGAGGGGGTCTTC. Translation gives CSVEEGVF.

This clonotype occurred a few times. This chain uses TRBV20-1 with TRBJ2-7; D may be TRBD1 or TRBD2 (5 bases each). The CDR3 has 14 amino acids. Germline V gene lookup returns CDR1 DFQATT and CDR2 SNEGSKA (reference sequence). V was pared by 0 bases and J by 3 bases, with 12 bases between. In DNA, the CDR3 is TGCAGTGCTAGAGAACCGGGACCCTTCTACGAGCAGTACTTC. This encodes CSAREPGPFYEQYF.

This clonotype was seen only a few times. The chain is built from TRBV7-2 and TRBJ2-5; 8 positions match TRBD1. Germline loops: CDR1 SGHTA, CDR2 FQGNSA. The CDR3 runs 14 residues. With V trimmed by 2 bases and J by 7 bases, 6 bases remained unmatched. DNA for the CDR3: TGTGCCAGCAGCTTATTTGGACAGGGTTCGACCCAGTACTTC. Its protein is CASSLFGQGSTQYF.

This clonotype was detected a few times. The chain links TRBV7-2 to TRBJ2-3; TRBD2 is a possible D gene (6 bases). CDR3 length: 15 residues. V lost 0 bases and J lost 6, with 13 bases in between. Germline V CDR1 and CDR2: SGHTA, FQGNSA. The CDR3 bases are TGTGCCAGCAGCTTAGCGGGGGGTCCCCAGGATACGCAGTATTTT. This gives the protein CASSLAGGPQDTQYF.

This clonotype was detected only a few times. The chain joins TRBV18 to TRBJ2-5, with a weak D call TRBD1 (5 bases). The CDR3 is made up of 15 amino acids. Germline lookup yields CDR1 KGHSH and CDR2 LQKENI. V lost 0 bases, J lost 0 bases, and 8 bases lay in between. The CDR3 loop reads CASSPPGAYQETQYF. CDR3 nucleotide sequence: TGTGCCAGCTCACCACCAGGGGCCTACCAAGAGACCCAGTACTTC. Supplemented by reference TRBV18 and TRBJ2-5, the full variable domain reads NAGVMQNPRHLVRRRGQEARLRCSPMKGHSHVYWYRQLPEEGLKFMVYLQKENIIDESGMPKERFSAEFPKEGPSILRIQQVVRGDSAAYFCASSPPGAYQETQYFGPGTRLLVL.

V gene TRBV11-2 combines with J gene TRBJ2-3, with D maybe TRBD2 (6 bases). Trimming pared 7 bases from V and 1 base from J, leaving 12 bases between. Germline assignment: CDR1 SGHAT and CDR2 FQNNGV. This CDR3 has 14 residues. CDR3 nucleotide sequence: TGTGCCAGCACCCGTATAGCGGGCACAGATACGCAGTATTTT. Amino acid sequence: CASTRIAGTDTQYF.

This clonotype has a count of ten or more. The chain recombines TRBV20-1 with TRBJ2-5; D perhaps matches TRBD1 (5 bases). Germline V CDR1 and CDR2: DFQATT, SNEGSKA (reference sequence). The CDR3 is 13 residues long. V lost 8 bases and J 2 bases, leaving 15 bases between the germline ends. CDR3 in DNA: TGCAGTACTCGACAGACTCTACAAGAGACCCAGTACTTC. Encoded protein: CSTRQTLQETQYF.

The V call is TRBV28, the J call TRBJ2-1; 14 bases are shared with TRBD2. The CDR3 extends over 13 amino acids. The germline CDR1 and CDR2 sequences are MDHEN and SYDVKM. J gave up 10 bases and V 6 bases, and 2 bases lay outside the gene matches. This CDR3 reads CASRGLAGGEQFF. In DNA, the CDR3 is TGTGCCAGCAGAGGACTAGCGGGGGGAGAGCAGTTCTTC.

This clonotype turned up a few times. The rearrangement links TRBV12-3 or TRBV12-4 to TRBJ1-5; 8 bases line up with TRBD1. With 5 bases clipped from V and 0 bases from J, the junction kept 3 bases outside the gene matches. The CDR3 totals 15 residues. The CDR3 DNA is TGTGCCAGCAGTGACCAGGGGGCTAGCAATCAGCCCCAGCATTTT. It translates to CASSDQGASNQPQHF.

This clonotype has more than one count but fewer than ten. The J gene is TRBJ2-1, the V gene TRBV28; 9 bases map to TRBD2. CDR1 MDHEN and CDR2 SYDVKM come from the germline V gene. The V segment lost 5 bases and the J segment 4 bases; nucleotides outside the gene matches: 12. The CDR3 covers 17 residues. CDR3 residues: CASSGDRAGGPYNEQFF. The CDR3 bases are TGTGCCAGCAGTGGGGATCGGGCGGGAGGGCCTTACAATGAGCAGTTCTTC.

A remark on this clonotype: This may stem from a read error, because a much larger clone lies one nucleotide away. The CDR3 sequence: CASSLVGTSETFF. Here the CDR3 DNA reads TGTGCCAGCAGCTTAGTCGGAACAAGTGAAACTTTCTTT. The chain employs TRBV7-6 and TRBJ1-1, with unresolved D. The CDR3 is made up of 13 amino acids. Germline CDR1 SGHVS, CDR2 FNYEAQ.

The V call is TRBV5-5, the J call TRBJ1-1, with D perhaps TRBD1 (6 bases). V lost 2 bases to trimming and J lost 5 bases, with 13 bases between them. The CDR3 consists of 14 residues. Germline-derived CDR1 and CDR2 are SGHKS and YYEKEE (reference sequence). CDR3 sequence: CASSFGGMGTEAFF. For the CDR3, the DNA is TGTGCCAGCAGCTTTGGGGGCATGGGGACTGAAGCTTTCTTT.

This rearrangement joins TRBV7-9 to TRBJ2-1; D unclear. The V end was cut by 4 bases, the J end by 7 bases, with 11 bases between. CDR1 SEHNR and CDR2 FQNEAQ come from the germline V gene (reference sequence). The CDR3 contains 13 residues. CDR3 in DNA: TGTGCCAGCAGCTGGGCCCCCCTTAATGAGCAGTTCTTC. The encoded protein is CASSWAPLNEQFF.

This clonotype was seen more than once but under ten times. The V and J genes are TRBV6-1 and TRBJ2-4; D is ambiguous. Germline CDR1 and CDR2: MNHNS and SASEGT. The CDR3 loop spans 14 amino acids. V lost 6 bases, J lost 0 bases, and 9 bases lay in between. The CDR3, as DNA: TGTGCCAGCAGGGATCGGACAGCCAAAAACATTCAGTACTTC. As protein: CASRDRTAKNIQYF.

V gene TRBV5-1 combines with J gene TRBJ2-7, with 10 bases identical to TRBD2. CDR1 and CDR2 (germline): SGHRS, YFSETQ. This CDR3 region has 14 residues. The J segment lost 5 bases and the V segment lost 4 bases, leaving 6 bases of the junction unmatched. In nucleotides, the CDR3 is TGCGCCAGCAGCGTTAGCGGGAGGCGGGACGAGCAGTACTTC. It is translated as CASSVSGRRDEQYF. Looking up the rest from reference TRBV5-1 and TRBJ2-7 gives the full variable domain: KAGVTQTPRYLIKTRGQQVTLSCSPISGHRSVSWYQQTPGQGLQFLFEYFSETQRNKGNFPGRFSGRQFSNSRSEMNVSTLELGDSALYLCASSVSGRRDEQYFGPGTRLTVT.

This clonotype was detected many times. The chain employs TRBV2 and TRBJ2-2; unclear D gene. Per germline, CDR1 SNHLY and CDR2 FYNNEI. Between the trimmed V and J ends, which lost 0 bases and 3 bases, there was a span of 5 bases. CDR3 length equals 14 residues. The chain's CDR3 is CASSEALYTGELFF. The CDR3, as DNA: TGTGCCAGCAGTGAAGCGCTTTACACCGGGGAGCTGTTTTTT.